A selection of T cell receptor beta chains follows, all from one sample in a study of T-cell memory formation after mild COVID-19. TCRdb re-derived calls from the 5' RACE reads in MiXCR, one entry per CDR3 protein. The data hold tens of thousands of distinct CDR3 sequences, with 5.5% to 7.5% observed a single time. The sequenced material came from PBMCs or a T cell subset sorted from them (not recorded which). Receptor source: a man younger than 35 who had mild COVID-19 (a few samples of this study predate the infection). Cell type and time point are not known. CDR3s leave out the opening cysteine and the closing phenylalanine or tryptophan. Not all rows give a size; the values are once, few, many and, for expanded clones, a class.

V,J,size,CDR3
TRBV20-1,TRBJ1-1,many,SASRGESTEAF
TRBV14,TRBJ2-3,NA,ASSQGGAGTQY
TRBV4-3,TRBJ2-1,many,ASSRQGRDNEQF
TRBV19,TRBJ1-6,once,ASSPGVVRSNSPLH
TRBV4-3,TRBJ2-1,many,ASSQDGSGGASEQF
TRBV25-1,TRBJ2-7,NA,ASSVTGTYEQY
TRBV6-5,TRBJ2-2,many,ASSYYPQGVDTGELF
TRBV5-1,TRBJ2-7,few,ASSRQGSSYEQY
TRBV5-1,TRBJ1-4,few,ASSFRAESNEKLF
TRBV29-1,TRBJ1-3,NA,SVLQGVGNTIY
TRBV6-2/TRBV6-3,TRBJ2-5,NA,ATGDSPTTQY
TRBV5-1,TRBJ2-6,NA,ASSLEFAGTGANVLT
TRBV12-3/TRBV12-4,TRBJ1-1,NA,ASSSTVLNTEAF
TRBV6-5,TRBJ1-3,NA,ASSYSYGNTIY
TRBV12-2,TRBJ1-2,NA,ASRPSGCGYT
TRBV4-2,TRBJ2-3,few,ASSQEGGRGYPDTQY
TRBV5-1,TRBJ2-3,many,ATSGQGADTQY
TRBV4-1,TRBJ2-5,few,ASSQVRLQETQY
TRBV4-3,TRBJ2-2,many,ASSQGQKNTGELF
TRBV4-1,TRBJ2-3,many,ASSQRGERKDTQY
TRBV6-2/TRBV6-3,TRBJ1-5,many,ASSQIHGASNQPQH
TRBV6-6,TRBJ2-5,NA,ASSYPQRRGETQY
TRBV4-1,TRBJ2-5,many,ASSRVWGVRGTQY
TRBV9,TRBJ2-5,many,ASSVTGHLQETQY
TRBV11-1,TRBJ1-2,many,ASSFTTNYGYT
TRBV5-1,TRBJ2-5,NA,ASSERGETQY
TRBV7-3,TRBJ2-1,NA,ASSLTAGDEQF
TRBV7-2,TRBJ2-3,NA,ASSPGARGTDTQY
TRBV4-1,TRBJ1-5,few,ASSARGVFNQPQH
TRBV29-1,TRBJ2-5,NA,SVVLAGGQETQY
TRBV12-3/TRBV12-4,TRBJ2-7,NA,ASSWTSGSSYEQY
TRBV4-1,TRBJ2-3,many,ASSAPGGPDTQY
TRBV20-1,TRBJ2-1,few,SASPRGAYNEQF
TRBV4-2,TRBJ2-3,few,ASSQVRLRGTDTQY
TRBV2,TRBJ2-3,NA,ASSRSGEAQY
TRBV4-3,TRBJ2-5,many,ASSQATEETQY
TRBV6-6,TRBJ2-3,NA,ASSYWLADTQY
TRBV20-1,TRBJ2-1,many,SARRADEQF
TRBV5-1,TRBJ1-1,few,ASSLALGGNTEAF
TRBV18,TRBJ1-1,few,ASSPQTGQGAGTEAF
TRBV7-9,TRBJ1-1,few,ASSLPFTEAF
TRBV7-9,TRBJ1-2,few,ASSQTEIYGYT
TRBV15,TRBJ2-3,NA,ATSREVERGGQDTQY
TRBV2,TRBJ1-2,NA,ASSEALRDARGYT
TRBV20-1,TRBJ2-3,many,SAHSAGGGTDTQY
TRBV20-1,TRBJ2-2,few,SALGGTGNTGELF
TRBV5-4,TRBJ2-5,many,ASSSGQTQETQY
TRBV3-1,TRBJ2-1,NA,ASRQRDRNNEQF
TRBV4-3,TRBJ2-3,many,ASSQQVGGTRGTQY
TRBV27,TRBJ2-5,few,ASSSQRGGRETQY
TRBV27,TRBJ1-2,once,ASSFGQANYGYT